This paragraph covers one TCR beta chain sequence. Per germline, CDR1 LNHDA and CDR2 SQIVND (reference sequence). The CDR3 consists of 16 residues. J lost 0 bases, V lost 7 bases, and 8 bases had no gene match. Seattle cases were enrolled at active infection and followed longitudinally. Method: immunoSEQ multiplex PCR; TCRdb's copy keeps in-frame clones and lacks some. In the table there are more than 200,000 clones, approximately 86% of which are singletons. This entry is derived from a study of blood T cell repertoires in COVID-19. Looking at the study overall: Spain, Italy and the United States supplied samples that represented acute and convalescent COVID-19. PBMCs, B-cell-depleted T cells, or T cells were the source of the cDNA or gDNA that made up the material.

The receptor comes from a woman aged 60-75 years with COVID-19, enrolled during active disease. Sequenced input: peripheral blood. The chain combines TRBV19 with TRBJ2-2; 7 bases fit TRBD2. CDR3 region: CASIKRGYANTGELFF. The CDR3 region has the DNA TGTGCCAGTATCAAGCGGGGCTACGCGAACACCGGGGAGCTGTTTTTT.